A selection of T cell receptor beta chains follows, all from one sample in a study of blood T cell repertoires in COVID-19. The data were produced by immunoSEQ multiplex PCR, yet TCRdb's version contains in-frame clones alone and is incomplete. The table has 200,000 to 250,000 clones, around 89% seen once; the top ten hold about 0.95%. Sequenced: PBMCs or T cells enriched from blood (not recorded which). The receptors stem from a man aged 45 to 65 who had been exposed to COVID-19. Both conserved end residues are part of each CDR3. The D gene is left open where the match is weak. Not every row has a clone size; where given, it reads once, few, many or a size class.

D gene	V gene	CDR3 length	clone size	J gene	CDR3 protein	CDR3 DNA
.	TRBV2	12	.	TRBJ2-7	CASSEARREEDF	TGTGCCAGCAGTGAAGCCCGCCGAGAAGAGGACTTC
TRBD1	TRBV6-5	15	few	TRBJ1-3	CASSPGGAAGNTIYF	TGTGCCAGCAGTCCAGGGGGCGCGGCGGGAAACACCATATATTTT
.	TRBV19	16	.	TRBJ1-5	CASSLGGGLGNQPQHF	TGTGCCAGTAGTCTAGGGGGGGGGTTGGGCAATCAGCCCCAGCATTTT
.	TRBV5-1	15	.	TRBJ2-5	CASSLRQGAGETQYF	TGCGCCAGCAGCTTGAGGCAGGGCGCCGGGGAGACCCAGTACTTC
.	TRBV5-1	16	.	TRBJ1-1	CASSLAIGGLDAEAFF	TGCGCCAGCAGCTTGGCGATCGGGGGGCTGGATGCTGAAGCTTTCTTT
.	TRBV27	16	.	TRBJ1-5	CASSSLRGDGNQPQHF	TGTGCCAGCAGTTCCCTTCGGGGGGATGGCAATCAGCCCCAGCATTTT
.	TRBV11-3	12	once	TRBJ1-1	CASSLRGTEAFF	TGTGCCAGCAGCTTGAGAGGCACTGAAGCTTTCTTT
TRBD1	TRBV27	15	.	TRBJ1-1	CASSRTQTGHTEAFF	TGTGCCAGCAGTAGAACCCAGACAGGGCACACTGAAGCTTTCTTT
.	TRBV11-2	18	.	TRBJ2-2	CASSNRYSSLRNTGELFF	TGTGCCAGCAGCAACCGTTACAGCTCCCTTAGGAACACCGGGGAGCTGTTTTTT
.	TRBV27	12	.	TRBJ1-5	CASKQGNQPQHF	TGTGCCAGCAAACAGGGAAATCAGCCCCAGCATTTT
TRBD1	TRBV5-1	15	.	TRBJ1-2	CASSFQGQEYYGYTF	TGCGCCAGCAGCTTCCAGGGACAGGAGTACTATGGCTACACCTTC
.	TRBV10-3	13	.	TRBJ1-3	CAISESAGYTIYF	TGTGCCATCAGTGAGTCGGCAGGATACACCATATATTTT
.	TRBV5-1	15	once	TRBJ2-5	CASSLGLATQETQYF	TGCGCCAGCAGCTTGGGGCTAGCCACTCAAGAGACCCAGTACTTC
.	TRBV5-1	14	.	TRBJ2-1	CASSFLGYGDEQFF	TGCGCCAGCAGCTTTTTAGGGTACGGGGATGAGCAGTTCTTC
TRBD2	TRBV28	14	.	TRBJ2-1	CASNLAGPYNEQFF	TGTGCCAGCAACCTAGCGGGGCCCTACAATGAGCAGTTCTTC
TRBD2	TRBV7-9	17	.	TRBJ2-2	CASSLATSGRNTGELFF	TGTGCCAGCAGCTTAGCGACTAGCGGGAGGAACACCGGGGAGCTGTTTTTT
TRBD1	TRBV18	15	.	TRBJ2-7	CASSQPGQGAGEQYF	TGTGCCAGCTCCCAACCGGGACAGGGGGCCGGCGAGCAGTACTTC
.	TRBV29-1	14	.	TRBJ1-1	CSADREGIGTEAFF	TGCAGCGCGGATAGAGAGGGAATTGGCACTGAAGCTTTCTTT
TRBD1	TRBV29-1	12	.	TRBJ1-1	CSVEGTGVEAFF	TGCAGCGTTGAAGGGACAGGGGTTGAAGCTTTCTTT
.	TRBV28	14	.	TRBJ2-5	CASSFGGRQGTQYF	TGTGCCAGCAGTTTTGGCGGGCGACAAGGGACCCAGTACTTC
.	TRBV28	12	.	TRBJ1-2	CASRGDIYGYTF	TGTGCCAGCAGGGGGGACATTTATGGCTACACCTTC
.	TRBV9	17	.	TRBJ2-3	CASNAGRTRGSADTQYF	TGTGCCAGCAACGCGGGGCGGACCCGGGGCAGTGCAGATACGCAGTATTTT
.	TRBV7-9	15	.	TRBJ1-2	CASSWTGEALYGYTF	TGTGCCAGCAGCTGGACCGGGGAGGCACTCTATGGCTACACCTTC
TRBD2	TRBV27	16	.	TRBJ2-1	CASSFLSAGGPHEQFF	TGTGCCAGCAGTTTCTTGTCGGCGGGAGGGCCCCATGAGCAGTTCTTC
.	TRBV24-1	14	.	TRBJ1-2	CATSDLYSSHGYTF	TGTGCCACCAGTGATTTGTACAGCTCTCATGGCTACACCTTC
.	TRBV28	12	.	TRBJ1-2	CASSSRDYGYTF	TGTGCCAGCAGTTCCAGGGACTATGGCTACACCTTC
.	TRBV11-3	14	.	TRBJ1-1	CASSFRGERTEAFF	TGTGCCAGCAGCTTCAGGGGAGAGAGAACTGAAGCTTTCTTT
TRBD2	TRBV24-1	18	.	TRBJ2-1	CATSDAGTSGTRHNEQFF	TGTGCCACCAGTGACGCCGGGACTAGCGGGACGAGGCACAATGAGCAGTTCTTC
.	TRBV5-5	17	.	TRBJ1-2	CASSLGLATGTNYGYTF	TGTGCCAGCAGCTTGGGTTTAGCAACAGGGACTAACTATGGCTACACCTTC
.	TRBV28	12	once	TRBJ1-2	CASSQGGYGYTF	TGTGCCAGCAGTCAGGGTGGCTATGGCTACACCTTC
.	TRBV28	13	.	TRBJ1-5	CASSLWVASTQHF	TGTGCCAGCAGTTTATGGGTAGCCAGTACCCAGCATTTT
TRBD1	TRBV7-9	13	.	TRBJ1-1	CASSPRQGGKAFF	TGTGCCAGCAGCCCTCGTCAGGGGGGTAAAGCTTTCTTT
.	TRBV28	14	.	TRBJ1-3	CASSLGGAGNTIYF	TGTGCCAGCAGTTTAGGGGGGGCTGGAAACACCATATATTTT
.	TRBV5-1	16	once	TRBJ1-3	CASSGGVAGPGNTIYF	TGCGCCAGCAGCGGGGGGGTGGCAGGCCCTGGAAACACCATATATTTT
TRBD2	TRBV5-1	14	.	TRBJ2-1	CASSRDYDYNEQFF	TGCGCCAGCAGCAGGGACTACGACTACAATGAGCAGTTCTTC
.	TRBV28	17	.	TRBJ1-5	CASSFLLMGDMGQPQHF	TGTGCCAGCAGTTTTCTTCTCATGGGGGACATGGGTCAGCCCCAGCATTTT
.	TRBV6-6	14	.	TRBJ1-4	CASSYGEGREKLFF	TGTGCCAGCAGTTATGGTGAGGGCAGGGAAAAACTGTTTTTT
.	TRBV7-2	14	.	TRBJ2-5	CASSLVSGDGTQYF	TGTGCCAGCAGCTTAGTCTCCGGGGATGGGACCCAGTACTTC
.	TRBV9	16	.	TRBJ1-1	CASSVATGGKNTEAFF	TGTGCCAGCAGCGTAGCCACGGGGGGCAAGAACACTGAAGCTTTCTTT
.	TRBV18	14	.	TRBJ1-3	CASSATDSGNTIYF	TGTGCCAGCTCAGCGACAGATTCTGGAAACACCATATATTTT
TRBD1	TRBV9	15	.	TRBJ1-1	CASSAYRGPDTEAFF	TGTGCCAGCAGCGCCTACAGGGGGCCGGACACTGAAGCTTTCTTT
.	TRBV15	13	.	TRBJ1-2	CATSRDRYYGYTF	TGTGCCACCAGCAGAGATCGGTACTATGGCTACACCTTC
.	TRBV12-3/TRBV12-4	13	once	TRBJ1-6	CASSLTDLAPLHF	TGTGCCAGCAGTTTAACGGACTTGGCACCCCTCCACTTT
TRBD1	TRBV9	13	.	TRBJ2-1	CASSSDRGNEQFF	TGTGCCAGCAGCTCGGACAGGGGGAATGAGCAGTTCTTC
TRBD1	TRBV28	18	.	TRBJ2-7	CASSPPFSRQGVPYEQYF	TGTGCCAGCAGTCCTCCTTTTTCTCGGCAGGGGGTTCCCTACGAGCAGTACTTC
TRBD1	TRBV5-1	14	.	TRBJ1-6	CASSSTGVDSPLHF	TGCGCCAGCAGCTCGACAGGGGTGGATTCACCCCTCCACTTT
TRBD1	TRBV27	14	once	TRBJ1-5	CASSIRQGLGPQHF	TGTGCCAGCAGTATCCGACAGGGCCTCGGGCCCCAGCATTTT
.	TRBV6-5	14	.	TRBJ1-1	CASSYSGGNTEAFF	TGTGCCAGCAGTTACTCTGGCGGGAACACTGAAGCTTTCTTT
.	TRBV28	12	once	TRBJ1-2	CASEQGRSGYTF	TGTGCCAGCGAACAGGGTAGGAGTGGCTACACCTTC
.	TRBV27	12	.	TRBJ1-5	CASSQANQPQHF	TGTGCCAGCAGTCAGGCTAATCAGCCCCAGCATTTT
TRBD1	TRBV28	15	.	TRBJ1-4	CASSLSRTGDEKLFF	TGTGCCAGCAGTTTATCGCGGACAGGGGATGAAAAACTGTTTTTT
.	TRBV29-1	10	once	TRBJ1-2	CSVQQNGYTF	TGCAGCGTACAACAGAATGGCTACACCTTC
TRBD1	TRBV5-5	14	.	TRBJ1-2	CASSQGTGAHGYTF	TGTGCCAGCAGCCAGGGGACAGGGGCCCATGGCTACACCTTC